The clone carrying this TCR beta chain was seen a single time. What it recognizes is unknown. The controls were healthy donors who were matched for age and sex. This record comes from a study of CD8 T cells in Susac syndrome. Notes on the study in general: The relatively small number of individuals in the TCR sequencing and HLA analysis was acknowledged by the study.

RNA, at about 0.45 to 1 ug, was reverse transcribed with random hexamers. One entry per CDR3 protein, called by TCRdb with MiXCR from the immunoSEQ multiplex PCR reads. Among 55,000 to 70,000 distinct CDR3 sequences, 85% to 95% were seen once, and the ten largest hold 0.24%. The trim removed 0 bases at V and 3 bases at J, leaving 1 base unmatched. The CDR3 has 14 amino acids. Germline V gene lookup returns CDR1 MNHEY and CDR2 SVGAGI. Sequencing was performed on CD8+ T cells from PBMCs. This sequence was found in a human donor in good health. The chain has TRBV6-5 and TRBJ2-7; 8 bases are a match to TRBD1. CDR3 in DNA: TGTGCCAGCAGTTACTCTGACAGGGGCTACGAGCAGTACTTC. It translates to CASSYSDRGYEQYF.